This TCR beta chain was observed in a study of shared clonotypes between healthy human individuals. Across the whole study: The plates for each donor numbered three CD4 naive, three CD4 memory, two CD8 naive and one CD8 memory. Study-level findings and limits: Large depth notwithstanding, sorted-subset sequencing proved incomplete by rarefaction.

This clone occurred many times. Its specificity is unknown. Deep was the level used in running the assay. The protocol was immunoSEQ multiplex PCR, while the TCRdb copy is restricted to in-frame clones and leaves out a portion. The sample consists of fewer than 1.4 million clones, around 78% of them appearing once. Trimming pared 3 bases from V and 1 base from J, leaving 16 bases between. Germline CDR1 reads SGDLS; CDR2 reads YYNGEE. There are 16 residues in the CDR3. Sequenced material: memory CD4+ T cells from PBMCs. The subset was: CD45RA-negative fraction. The sequence derives from a man younger than 35 in good health. Some clones in this sample may be carry-over from other donors' samples. This chain joins TRBV9 and TRBJ1-1; TRBD1 might be the D (6 bases). CDR3 region: CASSATRGARNTEAFF. CDR3 bases: TGTGCCAGCAGCGCAACCCGGGGGGCGAGGAACACTGAAGCTTTCTTT.